This T cell receptor beta chain derives from a study of shared clonotypes between healthy human individuals. The method was immunoSEQ multiplex PCR; TCRdb's version includes in-frame clones alone and lacks a portion of them. The sample contains 1 million to 1.2 million clones, around three quarters of which appear only once. CDR3 length: 13 residues. Germline lookup yields CDR1 SEHNR and CDR2 FQNEAQ (reference sequence). V was clipped by 2 bases and J by 5 bases, with 7 bases between them. This chain uses TRBV7-9 with TRBJ1-5; D is unclear. Specimen: memory CD4+ T cells from PBMCs. Subset noted: CD45RA-negative fraction. The TCR sequence derives from a man between 18 and 29 years old in good health. Some clones in this sample may be carry-over from other donors' samples. The CDR3 DNA follows: TGTGCCAGCAGCTTAATCTCCGATCAGCCCCAGCATTTT. Protein product: CASSLISDQPQHF.